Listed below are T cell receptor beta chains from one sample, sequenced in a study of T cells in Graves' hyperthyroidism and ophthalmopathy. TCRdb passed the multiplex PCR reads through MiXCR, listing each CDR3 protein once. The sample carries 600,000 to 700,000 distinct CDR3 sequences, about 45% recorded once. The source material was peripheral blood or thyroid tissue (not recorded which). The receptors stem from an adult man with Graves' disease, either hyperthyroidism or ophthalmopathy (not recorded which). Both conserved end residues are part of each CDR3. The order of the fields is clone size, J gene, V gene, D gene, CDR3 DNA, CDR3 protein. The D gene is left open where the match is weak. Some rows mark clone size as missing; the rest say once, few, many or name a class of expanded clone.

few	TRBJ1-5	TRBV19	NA	TGTGCCAGTAGTATAGGTGGAGGGGCCCCAAATCAGCCCCAGCATTTT	CASSIGGGAPNQPQHF
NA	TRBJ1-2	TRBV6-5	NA	TGTGCCAGCAGTGATACAGGTGGACTCTATGGCTACACCTTC	CASSDTGGLYGYTF
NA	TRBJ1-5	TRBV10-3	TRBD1	TGTGCCATCAGTCCGACAGGGGCCCTGAATCAGCCCCAGCATTTT	CAISPTGALNQPQHF
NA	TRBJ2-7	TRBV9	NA	TGTGCCAGCAGTGCTTCCCCGGACTACGAGCAGTACTTC	CASSASPDYEQYF
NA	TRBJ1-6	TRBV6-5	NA	TGTGCCATCAGTTACTCTAATGACAGTAATTCACCCCTCCACTTT	CAISYSNDSNSPLHF
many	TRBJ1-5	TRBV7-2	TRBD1	TGTGCCAGCAGCTTTGGCATCGACAGGGGGAATCAGCCCCAGCATTTT	CASSFGIDRGNQPQHF
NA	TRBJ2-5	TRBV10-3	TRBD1	TGTGCCATCAGTGACGGGTGGACAGGGTACTTC	CAISDGWTGYF
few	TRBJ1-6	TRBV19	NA	TGTGCCAGTACCCAACAGGGTACCTCCTATAATTCACCCCTCCACTTT	CASTQQGTSYNSPLHF
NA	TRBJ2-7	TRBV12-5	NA	TGTGCTAGTGGTTCGTGGGGGTCCTACGAGCAGTACTTC	CASGSWGSYEQYF
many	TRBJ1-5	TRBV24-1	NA	TGTGCCACCGTCCGGGGTCTAAATCAGCCCCAGCATTTT	CATVRGLNQPQHF
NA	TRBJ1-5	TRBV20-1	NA	TGCAGTGCTAAAGGTCTAGCGGGACCCCAGCATTTT	CSAKGLAGPQHF
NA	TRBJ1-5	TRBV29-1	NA	TGCAGCGTTGGGGGCAGGGGATGTCAGCCCCAGCATTTT	CSVGGRGCQPQHF
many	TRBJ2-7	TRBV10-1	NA	TGTGCCAGCAGTGGCGGTCCCTACGAGCAGTACTTC	CASSGGPYEQYF
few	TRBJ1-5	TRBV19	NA	TGTGCCAGTAGTATGGGGGCTCGCAATCAGCCCCAGCATTTT	CASSMGARNQPQHF
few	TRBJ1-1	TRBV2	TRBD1	TGTGCCAGCAGATCCGGGACAGGGAACACTGAAGCTTTCTTT	CASRSGTGNTEAFF
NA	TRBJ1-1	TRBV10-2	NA	TGCGCCAGCAGCCCTGGGCAGGGAGGATCTGAAGCTTTCTTT	CASSPGQGGSEAFF
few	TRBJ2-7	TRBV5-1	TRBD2	TGCGCCAGTACCCCGACTAGCGACGGTCGAGAGCAGTACTTC	CASTPTSDGREQYF
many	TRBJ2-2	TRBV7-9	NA	TGTGCCAGCCAGTCCGGGGAGCTGTTTTTT	CASQSGELFF
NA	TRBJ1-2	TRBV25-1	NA	TGTGCCAGCAGTGAACCGGAGAGCTATGGCTACACCTTC	CASSEPESYGYTF
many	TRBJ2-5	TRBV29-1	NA	TGCAGCGTTTGGACGGTACAAGAGACCCAGTACTTC	CSVWTVQETQYF
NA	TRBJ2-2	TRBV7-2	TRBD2	TGTGCCAGCAGCCGACTAGCGGGAGACACCGGGGAGCTGTTATTT	CASSRLAGDTGELLF
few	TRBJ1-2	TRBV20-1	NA	TGCAGTGCTATCGACCAAGTGCGGGGCAGGGCATCAGGTGGCTACACCTTC	CSAIDQVRGRASGGYTF
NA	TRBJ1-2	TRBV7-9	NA	TGTGCCAGCACCTGGGACCAAAACTATGGCTACACCTTC	CASTWDQNYGYTF
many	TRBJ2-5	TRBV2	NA	TGTGCCAGCAGTGAAGCATCAGGGGTCGCAGAGACCCAGTACTTC	CASSEASGVAETQYF
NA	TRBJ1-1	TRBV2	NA	TGTGCCAGCAGTGAATTAGGACAGAAGAACACTGAAGCTTTCTTT	CASSELGQKNTEAFF
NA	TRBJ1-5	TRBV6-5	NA	TGTGCCAGCAGAAACTCCCCCAGCAAGAATCAGCCCCAGCATTTT	CASRNSPSKNQPQHF
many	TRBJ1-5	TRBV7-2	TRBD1	TGTGCCAGCAGCTTAAGGGGGACAGGCAATCAGCCCCAGCATTTT	CASSLRGTGNQPQHF
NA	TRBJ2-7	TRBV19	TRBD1	TGTGCCACCTGGGACAGGGGGTACGAGCAGTACTTC	CATWDRGYEQYF
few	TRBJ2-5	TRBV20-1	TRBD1	TGCAGTGCTAGAGCTCTACCGGGACAGGGGGCGGGGGAGACCCAGTACTTC	CSARALPGQGAGETQYF
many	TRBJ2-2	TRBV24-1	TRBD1	TGTGCCACCAGTGATGGGACAGGGTTCGGGGAGCTGTTTTTT	CATSDGTGFGELFF
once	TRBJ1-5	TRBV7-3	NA	TGTGCCAGCAGCCGAAGCGAGGGAAGCCAGCCCCAGCATTTT	CASSRSEGSQPQHF
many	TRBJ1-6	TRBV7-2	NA	TGTGCCAGCAGCTTAGACCGTGGCAGGGCGCATTCACCCCTCCACTTT	CASSLDRGRAHSPLHF
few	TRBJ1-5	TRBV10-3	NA	TGTGCCAGCAGTGTCCAGCTAGGGGGCAATCAGCCCCAGCATTTT	CASSVQLGGNQPQHF
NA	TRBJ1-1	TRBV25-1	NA	TGTGCCAGCTCACCACTATCGGAGAACACTGAAGCTTTCTTT	CASSPLSENTEAFF
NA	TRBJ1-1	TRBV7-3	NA	TGCGCCAACAGCCAAGAACGGATGAACACTGAAGCTTTCTTT	CANSQERMNTEAFF
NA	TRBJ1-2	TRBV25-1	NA	TGTGCCTGGAGTGGAGCAGCCTATGGCTACACCTTC	CAWSGAAYGYTF
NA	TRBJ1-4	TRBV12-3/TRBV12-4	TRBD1	TGTGCCAGCAGTAGACAGGGGACGGTCGTTCGTGAAAAACTGTTTTTT	CASSRQGTVVREKLFF
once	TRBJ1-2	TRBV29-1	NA	TGCAGCGTTGCCCCTAACTATGGCTACACCTTC	CSVAPNYGYTF
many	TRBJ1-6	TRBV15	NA	TGTGCCACCAGCAGGAGGGTCCAGGATAATTCACCCCTCCACTTT	CATSRRVQDNSPLHF
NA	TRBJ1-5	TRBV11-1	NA	TGTGCCAGCAGCGCGGCACAGGGTTGGAATCAGCCCCAGCATTTT	CASSAAQGWNQPQHF
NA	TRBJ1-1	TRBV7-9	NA	TGTGCCAGCAGCTTAGTCGGGCAGACAGCTGAAGCTTTCTTT	CASSLVGQTAEAFF
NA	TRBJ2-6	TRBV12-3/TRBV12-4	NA	TGTGCCAGCAGCTGGCTCCGGATCTCTGGGGCCAACGTCCTGACTTTC	CASSWLRISGANVLTF
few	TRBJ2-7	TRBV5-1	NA	TGCGCCAGCAGCCCAGGGGCTAGCTTCTCCTACGAGCAGTACTTC	CASSPGASFSYEQYF
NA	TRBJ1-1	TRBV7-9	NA	TGTGCCAGCACGACAGTTCCGAACACTGAAGCTTTCTTT	CASTTVPNTEAFF
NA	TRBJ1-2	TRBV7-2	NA	TGTGCCAGCAGCCCTCAGGGCTACACCTTC	CASSPQGYTF
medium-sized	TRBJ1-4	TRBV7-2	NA	TGTGCCAGCAGCTTACATCCAGGACCGCCGTTACCTAATGAAAAACTGTTTTTT	CASSLHPGPPLPNEKLFF
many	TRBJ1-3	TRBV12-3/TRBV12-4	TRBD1	TGTGCCAGCAGACAGGGGGTGACTGGAAACACCATATATTTT	CASRQGVTGNTIYF
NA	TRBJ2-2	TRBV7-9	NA	TGTGCCAGCAGCCTAAGACGGGGGGCGTTCACCGGGGAGCTGTTTTTT	CASSLRRGAFTGELFF
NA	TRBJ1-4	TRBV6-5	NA	TGTGCCAGCAGTTACGGAGGGTCAAGGGAAAAACTGTTTTTT	CASSYGGSREKLFF
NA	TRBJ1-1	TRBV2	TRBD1	TGTGCCAGCAGTTCGCCCCTCACAGGGGACACTGAAGCTTTCTTT	CASSSPLTGDTEAFF
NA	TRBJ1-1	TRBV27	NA	TGTGCCAGCAGATCGGGGGACACTGAAGCTTTCTTT	CASRSGDTEAFF
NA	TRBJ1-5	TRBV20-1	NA	TGCAGTGCATTTGACGGCTACAATCAGCCCCAGCATTTT	CSAFDGYNQPQHF
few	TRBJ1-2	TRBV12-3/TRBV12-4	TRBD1	TGTGCCAGCAGTTTAGCCGGACAGGCCTTTGGCTACACCTTC	CASSLAGQAFGYTF
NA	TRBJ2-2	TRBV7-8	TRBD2	TGTGCCAGCAGCTCCCGGGGAGTTGCGGGAGCGAACACCGGGGAGCTGTTTTTT	CASSSRGVAGANTGELFF